The rows below give T cell receptor beta chains drawn from one sample of a study of blood T cell repertoires in COVID-19. The method was immunoSEQ multiplex PCR; TCRdb's version includes in-frame clones alone and lacks a portion of them. The data contain under 9,500 clones, approximately 92% of them singletons. The sequenced sample consisted of peripheral blood. Receptors were obtained from a woman aged 50 to 65 with active COVID-19. The CDR3 runs from the conserved cysteine through the conserved F or W. Fields, in order: J gene, clone size, D gene, V gene, CDR3 DNA, CDR3 protein. The D gene is left open where the match is weak. Where a row states a size, it is once, few, many or the class of an expanded clone; other rows omit it.

TRBJ2-5,.,TRBD1,TRBV30,TGTGCCTGGAGTGTACGGGCAGGGGGATACCAAGAGACCCAGTACTTC,CAWSVRAGGYQETQYF
TRBJ2-3,.,TRBD2,TRBV6-5,TGTGCCAGCACCCTAGCGGGATTGCTCACAGATACGCAGTATTTT,CASTLAGLLTDTQYF
TRBJ1-5,.,.,TRBV19,TGTGCCAGTAGTATACAGATTCGGAGGAATCAGCCCCAGCATTTT,CASSIQIRRNQPQHF
TRBJ2-3,.,.,TRBV18,TGTGCCAGCTCACCACCGTCATTAGATACGCAGTATTTT,CASSPPSLDTQYF
TRBJ2-2,.,TRBD2,TRBV4-1,TGCGCCAGCAGCCAGCTAGCGGGGAACACCGGGGAGCTGTTTTTT,CASSQLAGNTGELFF
TRBJ2-1,once,.,TRBV5-1,TGCGCCAGCAGCTTCCCTCCAACAGGGCGCTCCTACAATGAGCAGTTCTTC,CASSFPPTGRSYNEQFF
TRBJ2-7,.,TRBD1,TRBV11-2,TGTGCCAGCAGCGCCTACAGGGACAGGGTCAACGAGCAGTACTTC,CASSAYRDRVNEQYF
TRBJ1-3,.,.,TRBV10-3,TGTGCCATCAGTGAATCTTTGAGCTCTGGAAACACCATATATTTT,CAISESLSSGNTIYF
TRBJ1-3,.,.,TRBV5-4,TGTGCCAGCAGCGAGAACAGGGTACTGGCCTCTGGAAACACCATATATTTT,CASSENRVLASGNTIYF
TRBJ1-4,.,.,TRBV19,TGTGCCAGTTCGACAGAGAGACGTGAAAAACTGTTTTTT,CASSTERREKLFF
TRBJ2-1,once,TRBD1,TRBV18,TGTGCCAGCTCACCGCAGGGGGCAGATTTAGGTGAGCAGTTCTTC,CASSPQGADLGEQFF
TRBJ1-2,few,.,TRBV19,TGTGCCAGTCGGAGACCCGGGTTAGACTATGGCTACACCTTC,CASRRPGLDYGYTF
TRBJ2-1,.,TRBD1,TRBV11-3,TGTGCCAGCAGCCGCGGGACAGGGTACTACAATGAGCAGTTCTTC,CASSRGTGYYNEQFF
TRBJ2-3,.,TRBD2,TRBV24-1,TGTGCCACCAGTGACAAAACGACTAGCGGAACAGATACGCAGTATTTT,CATSDKTTSGTDTQYF
TRBJ2-1,.,TRBD1,TRBV27,TGTGCCAGCAGTTTATCGCGACAGGGGGCATCCTACAATGAGCAGTTCTTC,CASSLSRQGASYNEQFF
TRBJ1-1,.,TRBD1,TRBV24-1,TGTGCCACCAGAATGTCAGGGGGCATCACTGAAGCTTTCTTT,CATRMSGGITEAFF
TRBJ2-2,.,.,TRBV10-1,TGCGCCAGCAGTGAGGGCAGCGGGGAGCTGTTTTTT,CASSEGSGELFF
TRBJ2-7,.,TRBD1,TRBV3-1/TRBV3-2,TGTGCCAGCAGCCAAGGGGACAGGGAATACTTC,CASSQGDREYF
TRBJ2-3,.,.,TRBV27,TGTGCCAGCAGTTTTTTCTCTGAGGGCGCAGATACGCAGTATTTT,CASSFFSEGADTQYF
TRBJ1-2,.,.,TRBV4-1,TGCGCCAGCAGCTCCACGGTGAACTATGGCTACACCTTC,CASSSTVNYGYTF
TRBJ1-1,.,.,TRBV5-5,TGTGCCAGCAGCCCCTTTGGGCGTGAAGCTTTCTTT,CASSPFGREAFF
TRBJ2-7,.,.,TRBV2,TGTGCCAGCACGGGGGGCAGGAGCTCCTACGAGCAGTACTTC,CASTGGRSSYEQYF
TRBJ1-1,.,TRBD1,TRBV6-6,TGTGCCACCAACCCTTCAGGGGGCTCCACTGAAGCTTTCTTT,CATNPSGGSTEAFF
TRBJ2-2,.,.,TRBV7-3,TGTGCCAGCAGCCCCTCGGTTGGGCCCCGGTCCGGGGAGCTGTTTTTT,CASSPSVGPRSGELFF
TRBJ2-3,.,TRBD2,TRBV6-5,TGTGCCAGCAGTCGAAGCGGGGGATTCCGTCATACGCAGTATTTT,CASSRSGGFRHTQYF
TRBJ2-1,once,.,TRBV10-2,TGCGCCAGCATTAAGGCCCGACTAAATGAGCAGTTCTTC,CASIKARLNEQFF
TRBJ1-1,.,TRBD1,TRBV7-3,TGTGCCAGCAGCTTAGGACAGGGAGGGAACACTGAAGCTTTCTTT,CASSLGQGGNTEAFF
TRBJ2-2,.,TRBD1,TRBV2,TGTGCCAGCAGTTTGGACAGGGCTAACACCGGGGAGCTGTTTTTT,CASSLDRANTGELFF
TRBJ2-1,.,TRBD2,TRBV5-1,TGCGCCAGCAGCTTGGGGCGGGGACTAGCGGGAGTTGAGCAGTTCTTC,CASSLGRGLAGVEQFF
TRBJ2-1,.,.,TRBV6-2/TRBV6-3,TGTGCCAGCAGTCAGTACAATGAGCAGTTCTTC,CASSQYNEQFF
TRBJ1-1,.,.,TRBV28,TGTGCCAGCAGTTCCCCCACAGGGTCGGTTGAAGCTTTCTTT,CASSSPTGSVEAFF
TRBJ2-5,.,.,TRBV19,TGTGCCAGTATTGGAAGGGGCGAAGAGACCCAGTACTTC,CASIGRGEETQYF
TRBJ2-1,.,.,TRBV11-1,TGTGCCAGCAGCTTGGGCGCCTACAATGAGCAGTTCTTC,CASSLGAYNEQFF
TRBJ1-1,.,TRBD1,TRBV5-1,TGCGCCAGCACTTCGGACAGGCGCACTGAAGCTTTCTTT,CASTSDRRTEAFF
TRBJ2-2,.,.,TRBV9,TGTGCCAGCAGCGTAGCGAGACAGGCAAACACCGGGGAGCTGTTTTTT,CASSVARQANTGELFF
TRBJ1-6,.,.,TRBV18,TGTGCCAGCTCACCCGTGGACGGGGATTCACCCCTCCACTTT,CASSPVDGDSPLHF
TRBJ1-2,few,.,TRBV5-1,TGCGCCAGCAGCCCCAACGAAGTCCAGGGGAGTGGACGCTACACCTTC,CASSPNEVQGSGRYTF
TRBJ2-2,.,TRBD1,TRBV7-8,TGTGCCAGCAGAAGACAGGGGGCGAACACCGGGGAGCTGTTTTTT,CASRRQGANTGELFF
TRBJ2-1,.,.,TRBV18,TGTGCCAGCTCACCCCAGGATGAGCAGTTCTTC,CASSPQDEQFF
TRBJ2-7,.,.,TRBV12-1,TGTGCCAGCAGCTTTCACGGGAGGAATTACGAGCAGTACTTC,CASSFHGRNYEQYF
TRBJ2-3,.,.,TRBV4-2,TGTGCCAGCAGCCGCCTGGGGGGAGACACAGATACGCAGTATTTT,CASSRLGGDTDTQYF
TRBJ2-7,.,.,TRBV5-6,TGTGCCAGCAGCTTGGCCAGCGACGAGCAGTACTTC,CASSLASDEQYF
TRBJ1-2,.,TRBD1,TRBV7-9,TGTGCCAGCAGCTTTACAGGGGGAGACAACTATGGCTACACCTTC,CASSFTGGDNYGYTF
TRBJ2-7,.,.,TRBV6-1,TGTGCCAGCAGTGATGGAGGGAGGACCTACGAGCAGTACTTC,CASSDGGRTYEQYF
TRBJ1-3,.,TRBD1,TRBV2,TGTGCCAGCAGGCCACCAAAGACAGGGTTGAGCTCTGGAAACACCATATATTTT,CASRPPKTGLSSGNTIYF
TRBJ2-1,.,TRBD2,TRBV14,TGTGCCAGCAGCCAAGGCGGGGGGGGGAATGAGCAGTTCTTC,CASSQGGGGNEQFF
TRBJ2-7,.,.,TRBV5-1,TGCGCCAGCAGCTTTGGGACATCCTACGAGCAGTACTTC,CASSFGTSYEQYF
TRBJ2-1,.,TRBD2,TRBV12-5,TGTGCTAGTGCCACGTCCCTAGCGGGAGGGATGCTGTTCTTC,CASATSLAGGMLFF
TRBJ2-3,.,.,TRBV28,TGTGCCAGCAGTTTATTTCGAGATACGCAGTATTTT,CASSLFRDTQYF
TRBJ1-1,.,.,TRBV9,TGTGCCAGCAGCCCTCACCAGGGGACCGTGGGCGCTGAAGCTTTCTTT,CASSPHQGTVGAEAFF
TRBJ2-7,.,TRBD2,TRBV27,TGTGCCAGCAGACGAGGGAGGCCCTCTCGACTAGCGGGAGTCACGAGCTCCTACGAGCAGTACTTC,CASRRGRPSRLAGVTSSYEQYF
TRBJ2-1,.,TRBD2,TRBV11-2,TGTGCCAGCAGCTTAGAGGTTAGCGGGAGTTGGAATGAGCAGTTCTTC,CASSLEVSGSWNEQFF